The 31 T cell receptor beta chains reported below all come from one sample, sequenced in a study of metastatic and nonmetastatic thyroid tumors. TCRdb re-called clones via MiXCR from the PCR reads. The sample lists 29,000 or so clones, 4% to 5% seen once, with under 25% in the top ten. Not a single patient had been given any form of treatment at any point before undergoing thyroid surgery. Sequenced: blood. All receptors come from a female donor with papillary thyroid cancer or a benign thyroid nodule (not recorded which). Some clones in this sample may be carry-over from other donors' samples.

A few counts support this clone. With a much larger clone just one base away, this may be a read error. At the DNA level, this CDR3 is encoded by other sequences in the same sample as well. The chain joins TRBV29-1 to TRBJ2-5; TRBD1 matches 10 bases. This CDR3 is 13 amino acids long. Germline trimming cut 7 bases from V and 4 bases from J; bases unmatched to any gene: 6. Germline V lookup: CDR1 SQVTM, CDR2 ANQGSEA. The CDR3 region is CSGRQGARETQYF. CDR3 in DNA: TGCAGCGGTCGACAGGGGGCAAGAGAGACCCAGTACTTC.

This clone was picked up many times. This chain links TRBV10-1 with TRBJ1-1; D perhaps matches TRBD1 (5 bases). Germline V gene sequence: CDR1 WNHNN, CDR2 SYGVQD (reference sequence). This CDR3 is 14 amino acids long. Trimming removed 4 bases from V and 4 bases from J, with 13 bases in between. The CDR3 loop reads CASSVTGQITEAFF. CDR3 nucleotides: TGCGCCAGCAGTGTAACGGGGCAGATCACTGAAGCTTTCTTT.

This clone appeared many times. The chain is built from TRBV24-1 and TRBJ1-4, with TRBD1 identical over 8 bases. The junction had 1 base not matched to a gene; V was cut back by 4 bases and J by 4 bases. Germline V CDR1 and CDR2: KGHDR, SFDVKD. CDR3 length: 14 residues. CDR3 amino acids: CATSEGQVNEKLFF. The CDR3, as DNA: TGTGCCACCAGTGAGGGACAGGTTAATGAAAAACTGTTTTTT.

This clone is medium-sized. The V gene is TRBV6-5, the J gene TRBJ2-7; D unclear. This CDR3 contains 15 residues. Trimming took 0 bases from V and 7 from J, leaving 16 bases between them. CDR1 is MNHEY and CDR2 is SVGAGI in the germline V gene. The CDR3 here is CASSYSSSGVWEQYF. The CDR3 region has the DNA TGTGCCAGCAGTTACTCGAGTTCAGGAGTTTGGGAGCAGTACTTC.

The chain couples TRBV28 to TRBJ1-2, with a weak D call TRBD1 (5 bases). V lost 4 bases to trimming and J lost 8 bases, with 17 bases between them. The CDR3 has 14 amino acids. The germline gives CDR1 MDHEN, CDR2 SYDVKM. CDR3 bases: TGTGCCAGCAGTTCCCCGGGGACCCGGGAGGGCTACACCTTC. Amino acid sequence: CASSSPGTREGYTF.

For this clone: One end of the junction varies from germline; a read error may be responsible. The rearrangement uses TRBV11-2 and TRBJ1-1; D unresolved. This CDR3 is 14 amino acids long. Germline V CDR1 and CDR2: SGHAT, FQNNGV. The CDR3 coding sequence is TGTGCCATCAGCTTAGTTATCGTGACACCGAAAGCTTTCTTT. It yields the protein CAISLVIVTPKAFF. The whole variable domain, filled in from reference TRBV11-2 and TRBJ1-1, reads EAGVAQSPRYKIIEKRQSVAFWCNPISGHATLYWYQQILGQGPKLLIQFQNNGVVDDSQLPKDRFSAERLKGVDSTLKIQPAKLEDSAVYLCAISLVIVTPKAFFGQGTRLTVV.

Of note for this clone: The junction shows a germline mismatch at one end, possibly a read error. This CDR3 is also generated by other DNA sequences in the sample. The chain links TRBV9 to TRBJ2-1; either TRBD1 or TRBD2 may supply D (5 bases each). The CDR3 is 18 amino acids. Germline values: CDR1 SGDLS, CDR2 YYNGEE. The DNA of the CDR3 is TGTGCCAGCAGCGTAGTTCCCTTGGGGGAGAGCTACTACAATGAGCAGTCCTTC. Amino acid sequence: CASSVVPLGESYYNEQSF.

The CDR3 region is CASSPLTSGDSGANVLTF. Here the CDR3 DNA reads TGTGCCAGCAGTCCACTGACTAGCGGAGACTCTGGGGCCAACGTCCTGACTTTC. V gene TRBV28 combines with J gene TRBJ2-6; 9 nucleotides line up with TRBD2. The CDR3 runs to 18 residues. In germline, CDR1 is MDHEN, CDR2 SYDVKM. V gave up 5 bases and J gave up 0 bases; unmatched junction bases: 8.

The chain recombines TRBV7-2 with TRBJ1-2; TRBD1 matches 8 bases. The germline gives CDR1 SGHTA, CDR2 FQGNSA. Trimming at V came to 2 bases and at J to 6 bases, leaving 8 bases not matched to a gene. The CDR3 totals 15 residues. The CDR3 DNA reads TGTGCCAGCAGCTTACACCGGGACAGGCTCGATGGCTACACCTTC. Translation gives CASSLHRDRLDGYTF.

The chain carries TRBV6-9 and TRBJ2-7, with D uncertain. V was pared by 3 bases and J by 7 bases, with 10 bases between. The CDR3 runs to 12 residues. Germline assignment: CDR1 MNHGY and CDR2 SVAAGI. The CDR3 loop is CASSYEVGEQYF. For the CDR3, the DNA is TGTGCCAGCAGTTACGAGGTCGGAGAGCAGTACTTC.

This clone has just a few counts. The CDR3 spells CAISDRFYGYTF. The CDR3 nucleotides are TGTGCCATCAGTGACAGGTTCTATGGCTACACCTTC. V usage is TRBV10-3 and J usage is TRBJ1-2; D is unresolved. Germline V lookup: CDR1 ENHRY, CDR2 SYGVKD. This CDR3 region has 12 residues. Trimming took 3 bases from V and 4 from J, leaving 6 bases between them.

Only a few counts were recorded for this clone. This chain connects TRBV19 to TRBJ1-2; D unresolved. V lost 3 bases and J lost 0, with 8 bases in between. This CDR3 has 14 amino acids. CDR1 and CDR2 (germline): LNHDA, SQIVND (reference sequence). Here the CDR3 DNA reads TGTGCCAGTAGTATCCCCATCGCTAACTATGGCTACACCTTC. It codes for CASSIPIANYGYTF.

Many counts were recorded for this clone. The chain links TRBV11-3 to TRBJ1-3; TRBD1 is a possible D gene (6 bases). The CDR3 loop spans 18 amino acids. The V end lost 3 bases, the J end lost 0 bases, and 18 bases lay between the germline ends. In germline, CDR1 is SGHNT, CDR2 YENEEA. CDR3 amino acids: CASSFSGGAIYSGNTIYF. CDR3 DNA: TGTGCCAGCAGCTTTTCTGGGGGGGCGATCTACTCTGGAAACACCATATATTTT.

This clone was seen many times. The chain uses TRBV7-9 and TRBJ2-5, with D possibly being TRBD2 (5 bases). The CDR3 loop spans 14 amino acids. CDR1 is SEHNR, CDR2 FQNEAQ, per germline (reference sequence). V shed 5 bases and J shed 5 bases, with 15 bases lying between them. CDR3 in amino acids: CASSGIWGAETQYF. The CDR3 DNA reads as TGTGCCAGCAGCGGAATCTGGGGAGCGGAGACCCAGTACTTC.

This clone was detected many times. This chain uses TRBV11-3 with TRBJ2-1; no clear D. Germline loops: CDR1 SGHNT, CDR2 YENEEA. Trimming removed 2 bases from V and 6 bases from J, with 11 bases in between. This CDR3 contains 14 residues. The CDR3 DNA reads TGTGCCAGCAGCTTACGAAGTCTTTCCAATGAGCAGTTCTTC. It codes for CASSLRSLSNEQFF.

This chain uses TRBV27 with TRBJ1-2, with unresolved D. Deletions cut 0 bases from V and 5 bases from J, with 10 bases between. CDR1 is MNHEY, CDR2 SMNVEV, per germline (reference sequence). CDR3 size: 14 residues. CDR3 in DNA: TGTGCCAGCAGTTTATCGACCCCTCTATATGGCTACACCTTC. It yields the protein CASSLSTPLYGYTF.

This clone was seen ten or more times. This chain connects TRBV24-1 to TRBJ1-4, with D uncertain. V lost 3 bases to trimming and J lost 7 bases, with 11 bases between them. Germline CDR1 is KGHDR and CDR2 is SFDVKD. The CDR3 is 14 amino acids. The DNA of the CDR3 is TGTGCCACCAGTGATAGGACGACGGGTGAAAAACTGTTTTTT. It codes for CATSDRTTGEKLFF.

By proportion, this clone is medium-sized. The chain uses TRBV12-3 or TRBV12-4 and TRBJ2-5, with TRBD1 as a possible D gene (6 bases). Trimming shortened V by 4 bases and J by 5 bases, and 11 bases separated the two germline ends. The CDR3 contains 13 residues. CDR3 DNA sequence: TGTGCCAGCAGTTCAGGGGTATGGGAGACCCAGTACTTC. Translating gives CASSSGVWETQYF.

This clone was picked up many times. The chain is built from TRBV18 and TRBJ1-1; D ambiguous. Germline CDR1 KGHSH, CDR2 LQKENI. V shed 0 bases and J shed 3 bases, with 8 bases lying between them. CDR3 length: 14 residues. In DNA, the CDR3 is TGTGCCAGCTCACCACCAAGAGGTGACACTGAAGCTTTCTTT. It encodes CASSPPRGDTEAFF.

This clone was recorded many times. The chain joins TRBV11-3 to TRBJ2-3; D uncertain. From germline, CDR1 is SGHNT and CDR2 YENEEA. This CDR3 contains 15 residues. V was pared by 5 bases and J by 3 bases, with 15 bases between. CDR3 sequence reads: CASSPPTLRTDTQYF. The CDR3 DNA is TGTGCCAGCAGCCCCCCCACCCTTAGGACAGATACGCAGTATTTT.

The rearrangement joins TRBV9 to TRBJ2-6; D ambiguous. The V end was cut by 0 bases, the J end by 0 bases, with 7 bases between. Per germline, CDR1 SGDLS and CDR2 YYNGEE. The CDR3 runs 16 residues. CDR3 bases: TGTGCCAGCAGCGTAGATCTGAGCTCTGGGGCCAACGTCCTGACTTTC. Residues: CASSVDLSSGANVLTF.

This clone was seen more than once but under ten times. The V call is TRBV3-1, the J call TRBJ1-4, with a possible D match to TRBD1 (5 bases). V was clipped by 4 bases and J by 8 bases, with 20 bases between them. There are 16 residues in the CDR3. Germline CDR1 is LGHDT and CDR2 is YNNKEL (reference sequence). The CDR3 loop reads CASSLRRAQGGEKLFF. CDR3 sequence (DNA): TGTGCCAGCAGCCTTCGTAGGGCCCAGGGCGGAGAAAAACTGTTTTTT. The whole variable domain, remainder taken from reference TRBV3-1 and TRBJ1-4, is DTAVSQTPKYLVTQMGNDKSIKCEQNLGHDTMYWYKQDSKKFLKIMFSYNNKELIINETVPNRFSPKSPDKAHLNLHINSLELGDSAVYFCASSLRRAQGGEKLFFGSGTQLSVL.

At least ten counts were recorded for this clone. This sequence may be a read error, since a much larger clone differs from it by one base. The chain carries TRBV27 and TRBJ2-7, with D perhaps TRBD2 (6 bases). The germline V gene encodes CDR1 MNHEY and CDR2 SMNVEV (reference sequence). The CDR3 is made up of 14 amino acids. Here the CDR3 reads CASSMAGPSYGQYF. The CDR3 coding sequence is TGTGCCAGCAGTATGGCGGGGCCCTCCTACGGGCAGTACTTC.

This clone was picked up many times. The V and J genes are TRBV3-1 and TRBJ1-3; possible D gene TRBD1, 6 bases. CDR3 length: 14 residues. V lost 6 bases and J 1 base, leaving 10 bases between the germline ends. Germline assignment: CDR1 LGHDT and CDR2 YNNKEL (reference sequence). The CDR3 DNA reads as TGTGCCAGCAGGGAACAGGGTTCTGGAAACACCATATATTTT. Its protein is CASREQGSGNTIYF.

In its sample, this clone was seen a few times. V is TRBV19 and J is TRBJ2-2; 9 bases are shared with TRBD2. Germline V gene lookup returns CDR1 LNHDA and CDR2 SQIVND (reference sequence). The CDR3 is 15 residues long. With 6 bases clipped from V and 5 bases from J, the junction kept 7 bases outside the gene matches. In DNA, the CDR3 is TGTGCCAGTAGACCCAGCGGGGGGCGAACCGGGGAGCTGTTTTTT. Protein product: CASRPSGGRTGELFF.

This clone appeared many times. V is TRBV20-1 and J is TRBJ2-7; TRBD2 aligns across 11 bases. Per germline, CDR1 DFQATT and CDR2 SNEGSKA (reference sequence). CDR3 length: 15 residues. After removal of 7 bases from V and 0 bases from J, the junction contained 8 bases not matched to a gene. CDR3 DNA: TGCAGTGACTCCCTACTAGCGGGAGCCTCCTACGAGCAGTACTTC. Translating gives CSDSLLAGASYEQYF.

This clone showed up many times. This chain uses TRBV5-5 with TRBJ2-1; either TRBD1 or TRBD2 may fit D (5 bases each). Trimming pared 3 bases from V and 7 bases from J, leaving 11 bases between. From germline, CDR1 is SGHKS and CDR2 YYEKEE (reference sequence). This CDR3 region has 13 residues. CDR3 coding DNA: TGTGCCAGCAGCTCCGGGACGCATAATGAGCAGTTCTTC. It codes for CASSSGTHNEQFF.

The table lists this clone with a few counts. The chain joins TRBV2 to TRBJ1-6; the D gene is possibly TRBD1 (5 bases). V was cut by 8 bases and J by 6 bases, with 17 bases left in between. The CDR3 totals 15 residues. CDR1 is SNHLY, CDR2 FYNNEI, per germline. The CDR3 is CASCPLRGANSPLHF. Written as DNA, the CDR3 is TGTGCCAGCTGTCCTCTGCGTGGGGCTAATTCACCCCTCCACTTT.

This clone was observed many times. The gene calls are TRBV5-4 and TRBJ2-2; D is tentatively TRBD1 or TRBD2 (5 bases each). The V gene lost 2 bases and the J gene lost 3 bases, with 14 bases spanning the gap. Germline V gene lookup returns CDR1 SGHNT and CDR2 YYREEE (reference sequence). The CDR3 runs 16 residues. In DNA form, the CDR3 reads TGTGCCAGCAGCTTACCAGGGACCGCCGACACCGGGGAGCTGTTTTTT. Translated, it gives CASSLPGTADTGELFF.

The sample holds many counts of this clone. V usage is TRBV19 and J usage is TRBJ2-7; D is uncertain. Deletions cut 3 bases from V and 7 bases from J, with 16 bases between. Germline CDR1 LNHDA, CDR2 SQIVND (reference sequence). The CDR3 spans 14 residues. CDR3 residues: CASSIQVVTSEQYF. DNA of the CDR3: TGTGCCAGTAGTATTCAGGTCGTAACGAGTGAGCAGTACTTC.

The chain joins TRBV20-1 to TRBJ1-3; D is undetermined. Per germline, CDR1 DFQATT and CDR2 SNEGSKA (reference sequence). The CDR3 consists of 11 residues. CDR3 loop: CSSRVGNTIYF. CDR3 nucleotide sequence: TGCAGCTCACGGGTTGGAAACACCATATATTTT.